The rows below give T cell receptor beta chains drawn from one sample of a study of cytotoxic CD8 clonotypes in ibrutinib-treated CLL. The protocol was immunoSEQ multiplex PCR, while the TCRdb copy is restricted to in-frame clones and leaves out a portion. The sample has tens of thousands of clones, over 75% seen once. Sequencing used PBMCs, obtained after 24 months of ibrutinib treatment. The receptors come from a human donor with chronic lymphocytic leukemia. Each CDR3 is given with its conserved first and last residue. A D gene is named only where the DNA matches it firmly. Expanded clones are given a class, and other clones once, few, many or no size at all.

. | TRBJ2-2 | TRBV7-3 | . | TGTGCCAGCAGCTCCTGGGGGAACACCGGGGAGCTGTTTTTT | CASSSWGNTGELFF
. | TRBJ1-5 | TRBV30 | TRBD1 | TGTGCCTGGAGCGCGGACAGGGGGCGACCCCAGCATTTT | CAWSADRGRPQHF
. | TRBJ2-7 | TRBV2 | . | TGTGCCAGCAGGGTCACTGGGGCAGGATCATACTACGAGCAGTACTTC | CASRVTGAGSYYEQYF
. | TRBJ1-6 | TRBV18 | . | TGTGCCAGCTCACCAGAAACGAGCTCCTATAATTCACCCCTCCACTTT | CASSPETSSYNSPLHF
. | TRBJ2-1 | TRBV19 | TRBD2 | TGTGCCAGTGGGAGCCTAGCGGGGAGTACGAATGAGCAGTTCTTC | CASGSLAGSTNEQFF
. | TRBJ2-7 | TRBV6-1 | . | TGTGCCAGCGTCGCCGGGGTTGGTGGGTACGAGCAGTACTTC | CASVAGVGGYEQYF
once | TRBJ2-7 | TRBV5-4 | TRBD2 | TGTGCCAGCAGCGGTCCGGGACTAGCTCTCCCTCAACCTTACGAGCAGTACTTC | CASSGPGLALPQPYEQYF
few | TRBJ2-1 | TRBV7-9 | TRBD1 | TGTGCCAGCAGTGGACAGGGGACCGTCTACTCCAATGAGCAGTTCTTC | CASSGQGTVYSNEQFF
few | TRBJ1-2 | TRBV18 | . | TGTGCCAGCTCACCCTCCCAGTCCCTAACGGATGGCTACACCTTC | CASSPSQSLTDGYTF
medium-sized | TRBJ1-3 | TRBV7-2 | . | TGTGCCAGCAGCTTGGACTCCAACTCTGGAAACACCATATATTTT | CASSLDSNSGNTIYF
. | TRBJ2-2 | TRBV4-1 | . | TGCGCCAGCAGCCAAGATTTGGCTCATCAAGTGGGGCGCGGGGAGCTGTTTTTT | CASSQDLAHQVGRGELFF
. | TRBJ2-1 | TRBV5-6 | . | TGTGCCAGCAGCTTCGGGGCAGGGCACAATGAGCAGTTCTTC | CASSFGAGHNEQFF
. | TRBJ1-5 | TRBV5-1 | . | TGCGCCAGCAGCTTGGCCGAGGGGGGATCCAATCAGCCCCAGCATTTT | CASSLAEGGSNQPQHF
few | TRBJ1-4 | TRBV19 | TRBD1 | TGTGCCAGTACCCGAACGACAGGGGGCTACGAAAAACTGTTTTTT | CASTRTTGGYEKLFF
. | TRBJ2-3 | TRBV27 | . | TGTGCCAGCAGTTTATATGAGAGCACAGATACGCAGTATTTT | CASSLYESTDTQYF
. | TRBJ2-6 | TRBV5-1 | . | TGCGCCAGCGCCCCAGAAAGACCAGGGCACTCTGGGGCCAACGTCCTGACTTTC | CASAPERPGHSGANVLTF
. | TRBJ2-5 | TRBV5-1 | . | TGCGCCAGCAGCTTGGTTGGTAGCGGACCCGAGACCCAGTACTTC | CASSLVGSGPETQYF
. | TRBJ2-2 | TRBV27 | . | TGTGCCAGCAAACCTCAGGGAACCGGGGAGCTGTTTTTT | CASKPQGTGELFF
. | TRBJ2-7 | TRBV27 | TRBD1 | TGTGCCAGCAGGATCCAGGGGGCGTACGAGCAGTACTTC | CASRIQGAYEQYF
. | TRBJ1-6 | TRBV2 | . | TGTGCCAGCAGTGAAGCGAAAGGCCTCAATTCACCCCTCCACTTT | CASSEAKGLNSPLHF
. | TRBJ2-2 | TRBV7-3 | . | TGTGCCAGCAGCCGCGCAGGGGCCACCGGGGAGCTGTTTTTT | CASSRAGATGELFF
once | TRBJ1-1 | TRBV4-1 | TRBD1 | TGCGCCAGCAGCCAAGAGTGGGACAGGGGGCGGAGAAACACTGAAGCTTTCTTT | CASSQEWDRGRRNTEAFF
. | TRBJ2-1 | TRBV15 | TRBD1 | TGTGCCACCAGCAGATCCGGGACAGGGGCTTACAATGAGCAGTTCTTC | CATSRSGTGAYNEQFF
. | TRBJ2-1 | TRBV6-5 | . | TGTGCCAGCAGCCGACAACTCAGTGAGCAGTTCTTC | CASSRQLSEQFF
. | TRBJ1-1 | TRBV5-4 | . | TGTGCCAGCAGCGGGACGGGTGGAACTGAAGCTTTCTTT | CASSGTGGTEAFF
. | TRBJ2-7 | TRBV21-1 | . | TGTGCCAGCAGCAGAATCGGGGCTCGGCCATCAGAGCAGTACTTC | CASSRIGARPSEQYF
. | TRBJ2-2 | TRBV7-9 | . | TGTGCCAGCAGCTTAGGCCAGATAGCTGCCGGGGAGCTGTTTTTT | CASSLGQIAAGELFF
few | TRBJ2-3 | TRBV13 | TRBD1 | TGTGCCAGCAGCTCCCCGACAGGGGGTTTCCCAGATACGCAGTATTTT | CASSSPTGGFPDTQYF
. | TRBJ1-6 | TRBV18 | . | TGTGCCAGCTCACCAGAAGGGACGTATCATAATTCACCCCTCCACTTT | CASSPEGTYHNSPLHF
. | TRBJ1-1 | TRBV7-3 | . | TGTGCCAGCAGCATATGGACAAACACTGAAGCTTTCTTT | CASSIWTNTEAFF